Below, 17 T cell receptor beta chains from the same sample are listed, as sequenced in a study of identical twins. TCRdb re-called the 5' RACE reads through MiXCR, storing one row per CDR3 protein. The sample yields some 270,000 distinct CDR3 sequences, around 8.8% seen once. These data were also reused for a study on yellow fever vaccine responses in identical twins.

The sequencing input was CD8+ T cells sorted from blood. These receptors were taken from a woman in her late teens or twenties in good health.

At least ten counts were recorded for this clonotype. V usage is TRBV4-3 and J usage is TRBJ2-1; TRBD1 is a possible D gene (5 bases). The V end lost 0 bases, the J end lost 16 bases, and 16 bases lay between the germline ends. The CDR3 has 13 amino acids. The V gene's germline CDR1 is LGHNA and CDR2 YSLEER. CDR3 in amino acids: CASSQDRTTVVFF. The CDR3 coding sequence is TGCGCCAGCAGCCAAGACCGGACAACGGTGGTATTCTTC.

This clonotype was recorded a few times. This chain links TRBV27 with TRBJ2-1, with D unresolved. From germline, CDR1 is MNHEY and CDR2 SMNVEV (reference sequence). The CDR3 sequence is 11 residues long. The V and J ends lost 7 bases and 5 bases respectively, with 6 bases between them. CDR3 in DNA: TGTGCCAGCACCCAGAACAATGAGCAGTTCTTC. Its translation is CASTQNNEQFF.

The chain couples TRBV11-1 to TRBJ1-4; a possible D gene is TRBD1 (5 bases). The CDR3 runs to 18 residues. Trimming took 2 bases from V and 5 from J, leaving 21 bases between them. The germline V gene encodes CDR1 SGHAT and CDR2 FQDESV (reference sequence). The CDR3 DNA reads as TGTGCCAGCAGCTTACTGCAGGGTCGACTTAAGACCAATGAAAAACTGTTTTTT. It encodes CASSLLQGRLKTNEKLFF.

As regards this clonotype: Since a much larger clone is just one base distant, this may be a read error. CDR3 sequence reads: CASSLMPPDTQYF. CDR3 nucleotides: TGTGCCAGCAGTTTGATGCCGCCAGATACGCAGTATTTT. The chain recombines TRBV12-3 or TRBV12-4 with TRBJ2-3; D remains ambiguous. Trimming took 3 bases from V and 4 from J, leaving 8 bases between them. The CDR3 length is 13 residues.

The gene calls are TRBV29-1 and TRBJ2-1, with 8 nucleotides matching TRBD1. CDR3 length equals 11 residues. The germline V gene encodes CDR1 SQVTM and CDR2 ANQGSEA. V lost 6 bases and J lost 15; bases outside the gene matches: 10. The CDR3 DNA reads as TGCAGCGTCAGCGATCAGGGGGCGCGGTTCTTC. Its protein product is CSVSDQGARFF.

This clonotype occurred a few times. CDR3: CASSSGTSSYEGQYF. The CDR3, as DNA: TGCGCCAGCAGCTCCGGGACTAGCTCGTACGAAGGGCAGTACTTC. V is TRBV5-1 and J is TRBJ2-7, with TRBD2 matching 9 bases. The V segment lost 3 bases and the J segment 9 bases; nucleotides outside the gene matches: 13. Germline V gives CDR1 SGHRS, CDR2 YFSETQ. CDR3 length: 15 residues.

This clonotype was counted ten times or more. The chain links TRBV27 to TRBJ2-7; TRBD2 might be the D (6 bases). The germline V gene has CDR1 MNHEY and CDR2 SMNVEV (reference sequence). Trimming took off 0 bases at V and 3 bases at J, with 12 bases between the two ends. This CDR3 spans 15 amino acids. Here the CDR3 reads CASSLSPSAYYEQYF. In nucleotides, the CDR3 is TGTGCCAGCAGTTTATCTCCTAGCGCCTACTACGAGCAGTACTTC.

Many counts were recorded for this clonotype. This chain links TRBV7-3 with TRBJ2-3, with D possibly being TRBD2 (6 bases). Deletions cut 3 bases from V and 2 bases from J, with 15 bases between. This CDR3 spans 16 amino acids. Per the germline V gene, CDR1 is SGHTA and CDR2 is FQGTGA. DNA of the CDR3: TGTGCCAGCAGCTTGGTCTCTCGCGGGGTCACAGATACGCAGTATTTT. It is translated as CASSLVSRGVTDTQYF.

The J gene is TRBJ1-4, the V gene TRBV27; possible D gene TRBD1, 5 bases. Trimming cost V 6 bases and J 8 bases, with 16 bases left between them. The germline gives CDR1 MNHEY, CDR2 SMNVEV (reference sequence). The CDR3 contains 14 residues. CDR3 coding DNA: TGTGCCAGCAGCTCCTGGGGGGTTGGCGAAAAACTGTTTTTT. Encoded protein: CASSSWGVGEKLFF. The full variable domain, rest sourced from reference TRBV27 and TRBJ1-4, is EAQVTQNPRYLITVTGKKLTVTCSQNMNHEYMSWYRQDPGLGLRQIYYSMNVEVTDKGDVPEGYKVSRKEKRNFPLILESPSPNQTSLYFCASSSWGVGEKLFFGSGTQLSVL.

CDR3 in amino acids: CASSVWWGENEQFF. As DNA, the CDR3 is TGTGCCAGCAGTGTGTGGTGGGGGGAGAATGAGCAGTTCTTC. The chain recombines TRBV6-4 with TRBJ2-1, with D perhaps matching TRBD2 (6 bases). With 4 bases removed from V and 7 bases from J, the gap between germline ends came to 14 bases. This CDR3 contains 14 residues. Per germline, CDR1 MRHNA and CDR2 SNTAGT.

This chain links TRBV11-1 with TRBJ2-1, with 11 bases aligning to TRBD2. The junction had 13 bases not matched to a gene; V was cut back by 5 bases and J by 4 bases. The CDR3 has 18 amino acids. Germline V gene data show CDR1 as SGHAT and CDR2 as FQDESV (reference sequence). Written as DNA, the CDR3 is TGTGCCAGCAGCCTTTTTCCCCAGGCTAGCGGGGGGTACAATGAGCAGTTCTTC. Its translation is CASSLFPQASGGYNEQFF.

The V and J genes are TRBV11-2 and TRBJ2-5, with TRBD1 matching over 10 bases. Germline lookup yields CDR1 SGHAT and CDR2 FQNNGV. V lost 5 bases to trimming and J lost 5 bases; unmatched junction nucleotides: 11. The CDR3 sequence is 16 residues long. The CDR3, as DNA: TGTGCCAGCAGCCACGGACCCGGGACAGGGGTTGAGACCCAGTACTTC. Its translation: CASSHGPGTGVETQYF.

The genes are TRBV11-2 and TRBJ2-1; 7 bases line up with TRBD1. The CDR3 is 16 amino acids. V dropped 5 bases and J dropped 0; count of bases not matched to a gene: 7. Looked up from germline, CDR1 is SGHAT and CDR2 is FQNNGV. The CDR3 here is CASSRRGQNSYNEQFF. CDR3 in DNA: TGTGCCAGCAGCCGACGGGGACAGAACTCCTACAATGAGCAGTTCTTC.

This clonotype was recorded a few times. The chain employs TRBV27 and TRBJ2-7; D is possibly TRBD1 or TRBD2 (5 bases each). Germline CDR1 is MNHEY and CDR2 is SMNVEV (reference sequence). CDR3 length equals 13 residues. Trimming stripped 5 bases from V and 7 bases from J, with 15 bases between. The CDR3 coding sequence is TGTGCCAGCAGTAAAGGGACCCGGCCTGAGCAGTACTTC. Residues: CASSKGTRPEQYF.

In its sample, this clonotype was seen many times. The chain is built from TRBV4-3 and TRBJ2-1; 8 bases match TRBD2. This CDR3 is built from 17 residues. The germline CDR1 and CDR2 sequences are LGHNA and YSLEER. The junction had 10 bases not matched to a gene; V was cut back by 6 bases and J by 0 bases. CDR3 in amino acids: CASSLTSAPSSYNEQFF. The CDR3 region has the DNA TGCGCCAGCAGTCTGACTAGCGCTCCGAGCTCCTACAATGAGCAGTTCTTC.

In this sample, this clonotype turned up a few times. The chain combines TRBV11-2 with TRBJ1-1; 9 bases are shared with TRBD1. J lost 4 bases, V lost 6 bases, and 12 bases had no gene match. Germline V gene sequence: CDR1 SGHAT, CDR2 FQNNGV. CDR3 length: 16 amino acids. The CDR3 bases are TGTGCCAGCAGTTTCATGCCGGACAGGGGATTCACTGAAGCTTTCTTT. Residues: CASSFMPDRGFTEAFF.

This rearrangement joins TRBV4-3 to TRBJ2-2; no clear D. The CDR3 totals 15 residues. Germline V CDR1 and CDR2: LGHNA, YSLEER. The V end lost 0 bases, the J end lost 7 bases, and 12 bases lay between the germline ends. The CDR3 region is CASSQDRAPVGELFF. The CDR3 region has the DNA TGCGCCAGCAGCCAAGATCGGGCTCCTGTCGGGGAGCTGTTTTTT.